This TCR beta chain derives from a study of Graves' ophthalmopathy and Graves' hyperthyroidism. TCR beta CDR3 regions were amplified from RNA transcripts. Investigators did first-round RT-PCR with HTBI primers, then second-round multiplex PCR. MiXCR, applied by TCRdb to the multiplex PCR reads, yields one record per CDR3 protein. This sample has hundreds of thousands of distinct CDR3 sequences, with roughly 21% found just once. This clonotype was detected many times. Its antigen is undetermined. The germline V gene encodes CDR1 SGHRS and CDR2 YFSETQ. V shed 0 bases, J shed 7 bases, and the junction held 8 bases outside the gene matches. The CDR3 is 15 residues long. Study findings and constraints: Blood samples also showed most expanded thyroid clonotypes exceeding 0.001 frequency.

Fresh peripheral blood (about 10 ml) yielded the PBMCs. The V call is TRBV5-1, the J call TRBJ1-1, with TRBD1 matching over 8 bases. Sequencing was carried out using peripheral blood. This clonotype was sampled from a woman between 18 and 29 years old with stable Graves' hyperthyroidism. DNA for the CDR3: TGCGCCAGCAGCTTGGCCCGCAGGGGGCAAGATGAAGCTTTCTTT. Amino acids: CASSLARRGQDEAFF.